Each of the 6 T cell receptor beta chains below was sequenced from the same sample in a study of blood T cells in healthy people across ages. Alongside a J-beta primer mix, a sample-barcoded 5' primer served in a second PCR lasting 7 to 11 cycles. MiXCR was run by TCRdb on the 5' RACE reads, yielding one entry per CDR3 protein. This table has hundreds of thousands of distinct CDR3 sequences, about 56% appearing once. The material sequenced was blood. Every receptor here comes from a man aged 40-50 years in good health.

CDR3 nucleotides: TGCAGTGTTAAGAGACAGGGGGCTAGGAATCAGCCCCAGCATTTT. This gives the protein CSVKRQGARNQPQHF. The J gene is TRBJ1-5, the V gene TRBV20-1; 10 bases match TRBD1. The V and J ends lost 7 bases and 4 bases, in that order; junction bases with no gene match: 10. The CDR3 runs 15 residues. Germline V lookup: CDR1 DFQATT, CDR2 SNEGSKA (reference sequence).

The chain links TRBV7-2 to TRBJ2-5; D ambiguous. The germline V and J ends were trimmed by 7 bases and 1 base, with 10 bases remaining between them. Germline values: CDR1 SGHTA, CDR2 FQGNSA. This CDR3 region has 13 residues. The CDR3 DNA follows: TGTGCCAGCACCCTGGGCTCCCAAGAGACCCAGTACTTC. It specifies CASTLGSQETQYF.

The CDR3 loop reads CASSYGKRWDEQFF. As DNA, the CDR3 is TGCGCCAGCAGTTACGGGAAACGTTGGGATGAGCAGTTCTTC. The chain uses TRBV5-1 and TRBJ2-1, with TRBD2 as a possible D gene (5 bases). This CDR3 comprises 14 residues. The V gene's germline CDR1 is SGHRS and CDR2 YFSETQ. Trimming took 5 bases from V and 8 from J, leaving 17 bases between them.

This rearrangement joins TRBV28 to TRBJ1-1; the D gene is possibly TRBD1 (5 bases). This CDR3 region has 16 residues. The V gene's germline CDR1 is MDHEN and CDR2 SYDVKM. The V end was cut by 2 bases, the J end by 1 base, with 14 bases between. In DNA form, the CDR3 reads TGTGCCAGCAGTTTAGTCAATAGGGGCAAGAACACTGAAGCTTTCTTT. This translates into CASSLVNRGKNTEAFF.

This clonotype was seen a handful of times. CDR3 loop: CSARDPQTSYGYTF. The CDR3 bases are TGCAGTGCTAGAGATCCCCAGACCAGCTATGGCTACACCTTC. J is TRBJ1-2 and V is TRBV20-1; D gene unclear. CDR3 length: 14 amino acids. Germline V gene data show CDR1 as DFQATT and CDR2 as SNEGSKA (reference sequence). The V end was cut by 0 bases, the J end by 4 bases, with 12 bases between.

The V call is TRBV10-3, the J call TRBJ2-7; a weak D match, TRBD2 (6 bases). CDR3 size: 14 residues. V was pared by 4 bases and J by 3 bases, with 13 bases between. Germline CDR1 reads ENHRY; CDR2 reads SYGVKD. The CDR3 coding sequence is TGTGCCATCAGTGGCGGGGCCAGTTTCTACGAGCAGTACTTC. Residues: CAISGGASFYEQYF.